A single sample is the source of the 20 T cell receptor beta chains below, sequenced in a study of blood T cell repertoires in COVID-19. The data were produced by immunoSEQ multiplex PCR, yet TCRdb's version contains in-frame clones alone and is incomplete. This table holds some 150,000 clones, 79% found once. Input material: peripheral blood. The receptors were sampled from a man aged 45-65 years with active or convalescent COVID-19.

The chain combines TRBV11-3 with TRBJ2-1; TRBD2 aligns across 8 bases. The CDR3 has 14 amino acids. From germline, CDR1 is SGHNT and CDR2 YENEEA. Trimming took 5 bases from V and 3 from J; bases not matched to a gene: 3. As DNA, the CDR3 is TGTGCCAGCAGCCGGACTAGCAACTACAATGAGCAGTTCTTC. Translation: CASSRTSNYNEQFF.

The V gene is TRBV10-3, the J gene TRBJ2-1; 15 bases align to TRBD2. With 4 bases clipped from V and 4 bases from J, the junction kept 2 bases outside the gene matches. Germline V gene lookup returns CDR1 ENHRY and CDR2 SYGVKD. The CDR3 length is 16 residues. The CDR3 sequence: CAISAGLAGGYNEQFF. CDR3 sequence (DNA): TGTGCCATCAGTGCGGGACTAGCGGGAGGATACAATGAGCAGTTCTTC.

The rearrangement uses TRBV10-1 and TRBJ2-5; 10 bases are shared with TRBD2. The CDR3 is 15 amino acids. CDR1 and CDR2 (germline): WNHNN, SYGVQD (reference sequence). Unmatched junction bases numbered 2, after V lost 0 bases and J lost 4 bases. Here the CDR3 DNA reads TGCGCCAGCAGTGAGTCGAGGACTAGCGGAGAGACCCAGTACTTC. This gives the protein CASSESRTSGETQYF.

The chain combines TRBV7-3 with TRBJ1-2; unclear D gene. Germline V gives CDR1 SGHTA, CDR2 FQGTGA. V gave up 4 bases and J gave up 7 bases, with 13 bases separating them. There are 13 residues in the CDR3. CDR3 in DNA: TGTGCCAGCAGCTCTGAACCAACGGGTGGCTACACCTTC. The encoded protein is CASSSEPTGGYTF.

This clone was seen only a few times. The chain couples TRBV6-5 to TRBJ1-6, with D perhaps matching TRBD1 (6 bases). From germline, CDR1 is MNHEY and CDR2 SVGAGI. V shed 10 bases and J shed 7 bases, with 14 bases lying between them. CDR3 length: 13 residues. CDR3 protein: CATSRGQNSPLHF. In DNA form, the CDR3 reads TGTGCCACCAGCCGGGGACAAAATTCACCCCTCCACTTT.

This clone was seen more than once but under ten times. The chain employs TRBV9 and TRBJ2-3; 8 bases align to TRBD1. J gave up 5 bases and V 1 base, and 6 bases lay outside the gene matches. Germline V gene sequence: CDR1 SGDLS, CDR2 YYNGEE. The CDR3 runs to 15 residues. CDR3 protein: CASSVRTGGIDTQYF. The CDR3 DNA follows: TGTGCCAGCAGCGTAAGAACAGGGGGGATAGATACGCAGTATTTT.

The V and J genes are TRBV9 and TRBJ1-2; 8 bases agree with TRBD1. This CDR3 is built from 14 residues. The germline CDR1 and CDR2 sequences are SGDLS and YYNGEE. With V trimmed by 3 bases and J by 8 bases, 9 bases remained unmatched. The CDR3 DNA reads as TGTGCCAGCAGCGCCGCAGGGGGCGCGGGAGGCTACACCTTC. Its translation: CASSAAGGAGGYTF.

The rearrangement joins TRBV6-4 to TRBJ2-1, with D possibly being TRBD1 (7 bases). Germline assignment: CDR1 MRHNA and CDR2 SNTAGT. With 3 bases removed from V and 4 bases from J, the gap between germline ends came to 13 bases. This CDR3 spans 15 amino acids. The CDR3 region has the DNA TGTGCCAGCAGTGATGGGCAGGGGGGTTACAATGAGCAGTTCTTC. This encodes CASSDGQGGYNEQFF.

This chain joins TRBV5-6 and TRBJ2-7; D is perhaps TRBD2 (7 bases). V dropped 2 bases and J dropped 5 bases, with 11 bases sitting between them. The germline V gene encodes CDR1 SGHDT and CDR2 YYEEEE. This CDR3 comprises 13 residues. CDR3 region: CASSLGGDNEQYF. DNA of the CDR3: TGTGCCAGCAGCTTAGGGGGGGACAACGAGCAGTACTTC.

The chain is built from TRBV11-2 and TRBJ2-2, with D possibly matching TRBD2 (5 bases). This CDR3 is built from 15 residues. V was shortened by 3 bases and J by 6 bases, with 14 bases between the two germline ends. From germline, CDR1 is SGHAT and CDR2 FQNNGV. CDR3 residues: CASSLRLGEAGELFF. The CDR3 region has the DNA TGTGCCAGCAGCTTGCGGCTGGGAGAGGCCGGGGAGCTGTTTTTT.

V usage is TRBV5-6 and J usage is TRBJ2-7, with TRBD2 matching over 8 bases. This CDR3 contains 14 residues. After removal of 6 bases from V and 1 base from J, the junction contained 6 bases not matched to a gene. Germline V gene data show CDR1 as SGHDT and CDR2 as YYEEEE. In DNA, the CDR3 is TGTGCCAGCACCGTTAGCGGGGAGTCCTACGAGCAGTACTTC. This translates into CASTVSGESYEQYF.

In DNA, the CDR3 is TGTGCCAGCAGCGGGGGACAGGTCCCTGGGGCCAACGTCCTGACTTTC. Encoded protein: CASSGGQVPGANVLTF. The chain couples TRBV11-3 to TRBJ2-6; 8 bases are a match to TRBD1. Germline V gene data show CDR1 as SGHNT and CDR2 as YENEEA. There are 16 residues in the CDR3. After removal of 5 bases from V and 2 bases from J, the junction contained 5 bases not matched to a gene.

V usage is TRBV5-1 and J usage is TRBJ2-3; D may be TRBD1 (7 bases). In germline, CDR1 is SGHRS, CDR2 YFSETQ. CDR3 length: 16 residues. The V and J ends lost 8 bases and 0 bases respectively, with 19 bases between them. CDR3 region: CASSLDPGGSTDTQYF. The CDR3 DNA reads as TGCGCCAGTTCCCTTGACCCAGGGGGGAGCACAGATACGCAGTATTTT.

The rearrangement uses TRBV6-5 and TRBJ2-3; 7 bases map to TRBD1. Germline V CDR1 and CDR2: MNHEY, SVGAGI. The CDR3 has 15 residues. V was clipped by 2 bases and J by 5 bases; unmatched bases: 7. The CDR3 DNA reads as TGTGCCAGCAGTTACCCGGACAGGAGAGGAGATACGCAGTATTTT. Its translation: CASSYPDRRGDTQYF.

V usage is TRBV5-1 and J usage is TRBJ2-7; 11 bases line up with TRBD2. This CDR3 is built from 14 residues. Germline CDR1 SGHRS, CDR2 YFSETQ. V lost 0 bases, J lost 6 bases, and 2 bases stayed unmatched. The CDR3 DNA reads TGCGCCAGCAGCTTGGTAGCGGGAGGGGGCGAGCAGTACTTC. Its translation: CASSLVAGGGEQYF.

This clone turned up a few times. The chain is built from TRBV6-5 and TRBJ2-1, with unresolved D. The length of the CDR3 is 11 residues. Between the trimmed V and J ends, which lost 6 bases and 4 bases, there was a span of 4 bases. Germline V CDR1 and CDR2: MNHEY, SVGAGI. The CDR3 is CASRTYNEQFF. CDR3 nucleotide sequence: TGTGCCAGCAGGACTTACAATGAGCAGTTCTTC.

This chain joins TRBV9 and TRBJ2-1, with 7 bases aligning to TRBD2. Germline V gene data show CDR1 as SGDLS and CDR2 as YYNGEE. The CDR3 extends over 16 amino acids. Losses at the gene ends were 0 bases for V and 0 bases for J; bases not matched to a gene: 3. This CDR3 reads CASSVALASSYNEQFF. The CDR3 nucleotides read TGTGCCAGCAGCGTAGCACTAGCGAGCTCCTACAATGAGCAGTTCTTC.

This clone came up a few times. The genes are TRBV15 and TRBJ2-2; D is perhaps TRBD1 (5 bases). With 5 bases removed from V and 4 bases from J, the gap between germline ends came to 11 bases. Germline V gene data show CDR1 as LNHNV and CDR2 as YYDKDF (reference sequence). The CDR3 length is 14 residues. Here the CDR3 DNA reads TGTGCCACCAGCGGCTCTAGGGGCACCGGGGAGCTGTTTTTT. Protein: CATSGSRGTGELFF.

The chain links TRBV4-1 to TRBJ2-1, with D perhaps matching TRBD1 (5 bases). The CDR3 is made up of 13 amino acids. V shed 0 bases and J shed 10 bases, with 10 bases lying between them. The germline V gene encodes CDR1 MGHRA and CDR2 YSYEKL. DNA for the CDR3: TGCGCCAGCAGCCAAGAAATGAGACAGGAGCAGTTCTTC. It codes for CASSQEMRQEQFF.

The gene calls are TRBV15 and TRBJ1-5, with 8 bases matching TRBD1. CDR3 length: 18 amino acids. J gave up 3 bases and V 1 base, and 11 bases lay outside the gene matches. Per germline, CDR1 LNHNV and CDR2 YYDKDF (reference sequence). Written as DNA, the CDR3 is TGTGCCACCAGCAGAGCTGAACTGGACAGGGTCTACAATCAGCCCCAGCATTTT. Residues: CATSRAELDRVYNQPQHF.